This T cell receptor beta chain was captured by sequencing in a study of technical replicates of blood from a few donors. Profiling relied on immunoSEQ multiplex PCR, and the TCRdb table lists in-frame clones only, not all of them. In the table there are about 100,000 clones, about 96% of which are singletons. The CDR3 has 12 amino acids. CDR1 MNHEY and CDR2 SMNVEV come from the germline V gene (reference sequence). The V gene lost 3 bases and the J gene lost 5 bases, with 7 bases spanning the gap. V gene TRBV27 combines with J gene TRBJ1-1; D is ambiguous. The receptor was isolated from a human donor in good health. The specimen sequenced was T cells isolated from PBMCs. CDR3 in amino acids: CASSLPGTEAFF. The CDR3 DNA follows: TGTGCCAGCAGTTTGCCGGGGACTGAAGCTTTCTTT.